A single sample gave rise to the 30 T cell receptor beta chains below, sequenced in a study of spatial heterogeneity in lung cancer. TCRdb redid the calling of the 5' RACE reads with MiXCR, one entry per CDR3 protein. The data contain tens of thousands of distinct CDR3 sequences, approximately 8.6% of them seen just once; the ten biggest clones take up roughly 7.2%. Described time point: sample taken at primary tumor resection. Whole RNA from tumor, nontumor lung or frozen PBMC was sequenced unsorted. The sample was PBMCs, taken at surgery. The receptor set was obtained from a male donor with early-stage non-small cell lung cancer.

This clonotype was found many times. CDR3 in amino acids: CASSYSAETQYF. The CDR3 DNA follows: TGTGCCAGCAGTTACTCAGCAGAGACCCAGTACTTC. V and J are TRBV6-6 and TRBJ2-5, with D unclear. Deletions cut 0 bases from V and 4 bases from J, with 3 bases between. CDR3 length equals 12 residues. CDR1 is MNHNY, CDR2 SVGAGI, per germline (reference sequence).

This chain links TRBV4-3 with TRBJ1-3; D is undetermined. Trimming left V 1 base short and J 0 bases short, with 7 bases between. The CDR3 is 15 residues long. Per the germline V gene, CDR1 is LGHNA and CDR2 is YSLEER. This CDR3 is CASSQAPYSGNTIYF. The CDR3 DNA reads as TGCGCCAGCAGCCAAGCTCCCTACTCTGGAAACACCATATATTTT.

This clonotype was detected ten times or more. J is TRBJ2-5 and V is TRBV19; no clear D. In germline, CDR1 is LNHDA, CDR2 SQIVND (reference sequence). The ends were cut back, 8 bases at V and 2 bases at J, with 15 bases in the middle. The length of the CDR3 is 14 residues. CDR3 sequence reads: CASRTDPLQETQYF. CDR3 bases: TGTGCCAGTCGGACCGACCCTCTTCAAGAGACCCAGTACTTC.

With regard to this clonotype: A much more abundant neighbour one base away suggests this may be a read error. The gene calls are TRBV13 and TRBJ2-7; the D gene could be TRBD1 or TRBD2 (5 bases each). The CDR3 loop spans 13 amino acids. From germline, CDR1 is PRHDT and CDR2 FYEKMQ (reference sequence). V lost 0 bases and J lost 7, with 10 bases in between. CDR3 sequence reads: CASSLGGKGEQYF. The CDR3 nucleotides are TGTGCCAGCAGCTTAGGCGGGAAGGGGGAGCAGTACTTC.

This clonotype has ten or more counts. The chain carries TRBV21-1 and TRBJ1-5; the table calls TRBD1, which could not be checked here. TRBV21-1 is a documented pseudogene. The CDR3 loop spans 15 amino acids. The CDR3 reads CASSKGQACNQPQHF. Written as DNA, the CDR3 is TGTGCCAGCAGCAAGGGACAGGCCTGCAATCAGCCCCAGCATTTT.

V is TRBV7-3 and J is TRBJ2-1, with 8 bases matching TRBD2. V dropped 2 bases and J dropped 3; count of bases not matched to a gene: 3. The CDR3 has 15 residues. The germline gives CDR1 SGHTA, CDR2 FQGTGA. The CDR3 DNA reads as TGTGCCAGCAGCTTAGATAGCGGGGTCTACAATGAGCAGTTCTTC. Translating gives CASSLDSGVYNEQFF.

In the case of this clonotype: Being one base from a much bigger clone, this may be a read error. The rearrangement joins TRBV2 to TRBJ1-5, with D tentatively TRBD1 (6 bases). This CDR3 contains 15 residues. The V gene's germline CDR1 is SNHLY and CDR2 FYNNEI. The CDR3 protein is CASSPQRTAIQLQHF. CDR3 DNA sequence: TGTGCCAGCAGTCCACAGAGGACAGCTATTCAGCTCCAGCATTTT.

This clonotype came up many times. The J gene is TRBJ1-5, the V gene TRBV20-1; 8 nucleotides match TRBD1. With 4 bases clipped from V and 0 bases from J, the junction kept 2 bases outside the gene matches. CDR1 is DFQATT, CDR2 SNEGSKA, per germline (reference sequence). The CDR3 consists of 14 residues. The DNA of the CDR3 is TGCAGTGCTAAAGACAGGGGTAGCAATCAGCCCCAGCATTTT. Its translation is CSAKDRGSNQPQHF.

The gene calls are TRBV7-3 and TRBJ2-2, with TRBD1 matching 7 bases. Trimming removed 5 bases from V and 0 bases from J; junction bases left unmatched: 3. The CDR3 extends over 15 amino acids. CDR1 and CDR2 from the germline V gene are SGHTA and FQGTGA. This CDR3 is CASSQGGPNTGELFF. CDR3 sequence (DNA): TGTGCCAGCAGCCAAGGGGGCCCGAACACCGGGGAGCTGTTTTTT.

This clonotype was detected many times. The rearrangement joins TRBV6-5 to TRBJ2-1, with D uncertain. This CDR3 region has 15 residues. Germline V lookup: CDR1 MNHEY, CDR2 SVGAGI. With 6 bases removed from V and 0 bases from J, the gap between germline ends came to 12 bases. The CDR3 DNA reads as TGTGCCAGCAGCCAAGACGATAGCTCCTACAATGAGCAGTTCTTC. This codes for CASSQDDSSYNEQFF.

In regard to this clonotype: Given the absence of the conserved phenylalanine or tryptophan at the CDR3 end, a read error is likely. The V call is TRBV20-1, the J call TRBJ1-2; D is unresolved. The germline V gene encodes CDR1 DFQATT and CDR2 SNEGSKA (reference sequence). CDR3 length: 13 residues. V was pared by 3 bases and J by 4 bases, with 12 bases between. The CDR3 here is CSASPGMAYGYTI. CDR3 nucleotides: TGCAGTGCTAGTCCAGGCATGGCCTATGGCTACACCATC.

A few counts support this clonotype. The rearrangement joins TRBV20-1 to TRBJ2-7; D remains unclear. Trimming pared 0 bases from V and 4 bases from J, leaving 4 bases between. Germline V gives CDR1 DFQATT, CDR2 SNEGSKA (reference sequence). The CDR3 runs to 11 residues. This chain's CDR3 is CSARDEYEQYF. In DNA form, the CDR3 reads TGCAGTGCTAGAGATGAGTACGAGCAGTACTTC.

The chain carries TRBV5-1 and TRBJ1-1; TRBD1 aligns across 7 bases. Germline values: CDR1 SGHRS, CDR2 YFSETQ. V dropped 4 bases and J dropped 3; count of bases not matched to a gene: 6. The CDR3 is 14 amino acids. The CDR3 bases are TGCGCCAGCAGCGAGGGGACAGCTTACACTGAAGCTTTCTTT. Translated, it gives CASSEGTAYTEAFF. The variable domain in full, completed from reference TRBV5-1 and TRBJ1-1, reads KAGVTQTPRYLIKTRGQQVTLSCSPISGHRSVSWYQQTPGQGLQFLFEYFSETQRNKGNFPGRFSGRQFSNSRSEMNVSTLELGDSALYLCASSEGTAYTEAFFGQGTRLTVV.

The J gene is TRBJ2-7, the V gene TRBV2; TRBD1 agrees at 7 bases. The CDR3 covers 12 residues. Losses at the gene ends were 10 bases for V and 3 bases for J; bases not matched to a gene: 6. The germline gives CDR1 SNHLY, CDR2 FYNNEI. The CDR3 bases are TGTGCCACCAACAGGGGAAGCTACGAGCAGTACTTC. It translates to CATNRGSYEQYF.

The V gene is TRBV5-5, the J gene TRBJ2-7; D uncertain. Germline lookup yields CDR1 SGHKS and CDR2 YYEKEE (reference sequence). CDR3 length equals 13 residues. Trimming cost V 0 bases and J 6 bases, with 10 bases left between them. This CDR3 is CASSLAVALEQYF. DNA of the CDR3: TGTGCCAGCAGCTTGGCCGTGGCACTCGAGCAGTACTTC.

Worth noting for this clonotype: This may be a read error: a much more frequent sequence differs by one nucleotide. The gene calls are TRBV29-1 and TRBJ2-5; D might be TRBD1 or TRBD2, each matching 6 bases. The germline V gene has CDR1 SQVTM and CDR2 ANQGSEA. The CDR3 has 13 amino acids. V was trimmed by 5 bases and J by 4 bases, leaving 14 bases between them. The CDR3 DNA reads TGCAGCGTTAGCTTCGGGGGCCGAGAGACCCAGTACTTC. Residues: CSVSFGGRETQYF.

The chain combines TRBV7-3 with TRBJ2-2; no definite D call. Germline loops: CDR1 SGHTA, CDR2 FQGTGA. The CDR3 is 13 residues long. Trimming removed 4 bases from V and 3 bases from J, with 6 bases in between. CDR3 bases: TGTGCCAGCAGCTCCTCGTACACCGGGGAGCTGTTTTTT. Amino acids: CASSSSYTGELFF.

V is TRBV20-1 and J is TRBJ2-1, with TRBD2 identical over 8 bases. Germline V lookup: CDR1 DFQATT, CDR2 SNEGSKA (reference sequence). V lost 2 bases, J lost 0 bases, and 6 bases stayed unmatched. CDR3 length: 16 residues. The CDR3 DNA reads as TGCAGTGCTAGACGTTTAGCGGGGAACTCCTACAATGAGCAGTTCTTC. As protein: CSARRLAGNSYNEQFF.

This clonotype was picked up many times. The gene calls are TRBV3-1 and TRBJ2-2; 15 nucleotides match TRBD2. The CDR3 sequence is 16 residues long. In germline, CDR1 is LGHDT, CDR2 YNNKEL (reference sequence). Trimming cost V 4 bases and J 4 bases; bases outside gene matches: 1. The CDR3 here is CASSLGLAGGTGELFF. The CDR3 DNA follows: TGTGCCAGCAGCCTGGGACTAGCGGGGGGCACCGGGGAGCTGTTTTTT.

This clonotype was observed a handful of times. The chain links TRBV7-2 to TRBJ1-3; D unclear. V lost 0 bases to trimming and J lost 8 bases, with 2 bases between them. The CDR3 sequence is 11 residues long. From germline, CDR1 is SGHTA and CDR2 FQGNSA. CDR3 loop: CASSLADTIYF. The CDR3 DNA reads as TGTGCCAGCAGCTTAGCGGACACCATATATTTT.

The chain combines TRBV7-9 with TRBJ1-1; D call uncertain. The CDR3 covers 15 residues. Trimming shortened V by 4 bases and J by 6 bases, and 18 bases separated the two germline ends. Germline CDR1 SEHNR, CDR2 FQNEAQ (reference sequence). CDR3 coding DNA: TGTGCCAGCAGCTCAAGCTTCGAGTCGAGGGCTGAAGCTTTCTTT. It specifies CASSSSFESRAEAFF.

The J gene is TRBJ2-3, the V gene TRBV12-3 or TRBV12-4; D may match TRBD1 or TRBD2 (5 bases each). The CDR3 consists of 14 residues. V gave up 5 bases and J gave up 2 bases, with 11 bases separating them. CDR3: CASSRDRTTDTQYF. In DNA form, the CDR3 reads TGTGCCAGCAGTCGGGACCGGACCACAGATACGCAGTATTTT.

The V gene is TRBV12-3 or TRBV12-4, the J gene TRBJ1-4; weak D call: TRBD1 (5 bases). The germline V and J ends were trimmed by 1 base and 6 bases, with 9 bases remaining between them. The CDR3 runs to 14 residues. The CDR3 loop reads CASSLGRDHEKLFF. The CDR3 region has the DNA TGTGCCAGCAGTTTAGGCAGGGATCATGAAAAACTGTTTTTT.

This clonotype was counted at least ten times. The rearrangement links TRBV12-3 or TRBV12-4 to TRBJ1-5, with 8 bases identical to TRBD1. CDR3 length: 15 amino acids. Trimming at V came to 7 bases and at J to 4 bases, leaving 9 bases not matched to a gene. In DNA, the CDR3 is TGTGCCAGCACCGCTGAGGACAGGGCAAATCAGCCCCAGCATTTT. The encoded protein is CASTAEDRANQPQHF.

This clonotype has at least ten counts. As DNA, the CDR3 is TGCAGTGCTCTTCCCGGGACAGGGAACAATCAGCCCCAGCATTTT. Amino acids: CSALPGTGNNQPQHF. The chain links TRBV20-1 to TRBJ1-5; 9 bases align to TRBD1. Germline CDR1 is DFQATT and CDR2 is SNEGSKA (reference sequence). V shed 5 bases, J shed 3 bases, and the junction held 8 bases outside the gene matches. CDR3 size: 15 residues.

This clonotype appeared many times. The rearrangement uses TRBV2 and TRBJ2-5; D not certain. V shed 8 bases and J shed 9 bases, with 13 bases lying between them. Germline V gene data show CDR1 as SNHLY and CDR2 as FYNNEI. The length of the CDR3 is 11 residues. In DNA, the CDR3 is TGTGCCAGCCGGGCAGCTGAGGCCCAGTACTTC. As protein: CASRAAEAQYF.

The V call is TRBV15, the J call TRBJ2-3, with 11 bases fitting TRBD2. J gave up 2 bases and V 5 bases, and 3 bases lay outside the gene matches. The CDR3 contains 15 residues. Germline V gene lookup returns CDR1 LNHNV and CDR2 YYDKDF (reference sequence). For the CDR3, the DNA is TGTGCCACCAGCGCTAGCGGGAGGAACACAGATACGCAGTATTTT. Its protein product is CATSASGRNTDTQYF.

This clonotype was recorded at least ten times. The V and J genes are TRBV7-3 and TRBJ2-3; TRBD2 aligns across 9 bases. The CDR3 has 16 amino acids. In germline, CDR1 is SGHTA, CDR2 FQGTGA. V shed 4 bases and J 4 bases; nucleotides not matched to a gene: 9. The CDR3: CASSSLAGFRADTQYF. The CDR3 DNA is TGTGCCAGCAGCTCCCTAGCGGGATTCCGAGCAGATACGCAGTATTTT.

The V gene is TRBV9, the J gene TRBJ1-3, with D perhaps TRBD1 (5 bases). Germline-derived CDR1 and CDR2 are SGDLS and YYNGEE. The CDR3 runs to 13 residues. V was shortened by 0 bases and J by 8 bases, with 9 bases between the two germline ends. The CDR3 coding sequence is TGTGCCAGCAGCGTAGACGGGGGACACACCATATATTTT. This sequence encodes CASSVDGGHTIYF.

This clonotype was detected a few times. This chain joins TRBV10-3 and TRBJ1-2, with 7 bases that match TRBD1. Per the germline V gene, CDR1 is ENHRY and CDR2 is SYGVKD. This CDR3 is 13 amino acids long. V shed 6 bases and J 5 bases; nucleotides not matched to a gene: 6. The CDR3 is CAISPGQEYGYTF. In DNA, the CDR3 is TGTGCCATCAGCCCTGGACAGGAGTATGGCTACACCTTC.